These 28 T cell receptor beta chains share one sample of origin, sequenced in a study of regulatory T cells in long-lasting Graves disease. Described time point: newly diagnosed GD, antithyroid drugs for less than 3 months. The TCR library was made from RNA that had been extracted from PBMCs in TRIzol. Arm-PCR with iRepertoire HTBI primers amplified the CDR3 regions for these TCR beta libraries. TCRdb independently ran MiXCR on the multiplex PCR reads; one entry per CDR3 protein. The sample includes about 440,000 distinct CDR3 sequences, about 17% of them seen just once. This sample was also put to use in a study of T cells in Graves' hyperthyroidism and ophthalmopathy.

The sequencing used peripheral blood mononuclear cells (PBMCs), collected at new diagnosis, from a patient treated with antithyroid drugs. These receptors all come from a young woman with Graves disease.

The table lists this clonotype with many counts. The V call is TRBV7-2, the J call TRBJ2-1; 14 bases fit TRBD2. CDR1 and CDR2 from the germline V gene are SGHTA and FQGNSA. V lost 5 bases, J lost 6 bases, and 3 bases stayed unmatched. The CDR3 consists of 15 residues. CDR3: CASSQGLAGVNEQFF. Written as DNA, the CDR3 is TGTGCCAGCAGCCAGGGACTAGCGGGGGTCAATGAGCAGTTCTTC.

This clonotype came up many times. The CDR3 loop reads CASSLLTQETQYF. The CDR3 region has the DNA TGTGCCAGCAGCTTGCTTACGCAAGAGACCCAGTACTTC. This chain links TRBV5-5 with TRBJ2-5; D is uncertain. Germline loops: CDR1 SGHKS, CDR2 YYEKEE (reference sequence). Trimming stripped 1 base from V and 2 bases from J, with 6 bases between. The CDR3 loop spans 13 amino acids.

V usage is TRBV7-6 and J usage is TRBJ1-4; D gene unclear. This CDR3 contains 16 residues. V shed 3 bases and J shed 0 bases, with 11 bases lying between them. Looked up from germline, CDR1 is SGHVS and CDR2 is FNYEAQ. The CDR3 loop reads CASSFEGSATNEKLFF. For the CDR3, the DNA is TGTGCCAGCAGCTTCGAGGGTTCTGCAACTAATGAAAAACTGTTTTTT.

The gene calls are TRBV11-3 and TRBJ2-2; D is tentatively TRBD1 or TRBD2 (5 bases each). The CDR3 length is 16 residues. Germline V CDR1 and CDR2: SGHNT, YENEEA. The ends were cut back, 4 bases at V and 1 base at J, with 13 bases in the middle. The CDR3 protein is CASSSRDGRNTGELFF. The CDR3 bases are TGTGCCAGCAGCTCCAGGGACGGCCGGAACACCGGGGAGCTGTTTTTT.

V is TRBV19 and J is TRBJ2-7; TRBD2 aligns across 14 bases. The V and J ends lost 7 bases and 7 bases, in that order; junction bases with no gene match: 9. The CDR3 spans 15 residues. Germline V gene sequence: CDR1 LNHDA, CDR2 SQIVND (reference sequence). The CDR3 reads CASMRGLAGAEEQYF. DNA of the CDR3: TGTGCCAGTATGAGGGGACTAGCGGGAGCTGAGGAGCAGTACTTC.

The chain employs TRBV27 and TRBJ1-6; TRBD1 might be the D (6 bases). The CDR3 has 15 residues. The V gene's germline CDR1 is MNHEY and CDR2 SMNVEV (reference sequence). V lost 4 bases and J 4 bases, leaving 11 bases between the germline ends. The CDR3 region is CASSSDSRYNSPLHF. CDR3 DNA: TGTGCCAGCAGTTCGGACAGCCGATATAATTCACCCCTCCACTTT.

The chain uses TRBV7-2 and TRBJ2-1; 11 nucleotides align to TRBD1. The CDR3 runs to 15 residues. The germline gives CDR1 SGHTA, CDR2 FQGNSA. V lost 2 bases and J lost 6; bases outside the gene matches: 3. DNA for the CDR3: TGTGCCAGCAGCTTAAGGACAGGGGGCTTCAATGAGCAGTTCTTC. This codes for CASSLRTGGFNEQFF.

V gene TRBV11-2 combines with J gene TRBJ1-4; D gene uncertain. V was clipped by 2 bases and J by 10 bases, with 11 bases between them. Germline V gene data show CDR1 as SGHAT and CDR2 as FQNNGV. CDR3 size: 13 residues. The CDR3 DNA reads as TGTGCCAGCAGCTTATGGACGGGTCGAAAACTGTTTTTT. Translating it yields CASSLWTGRKLFF.

The V and J genes are TRBV11-2 and TRBJ1-3; the D gene is possibly TRBD1 (6 bases). CDR3 length: 16 residues. Germline V gene lookup returns CDR1 SGHAT and CDR2 FQNNGV. V was clipped by 4 bases and J by 2 bases, with 15 bases between them. The CDR3, as DNA: TGTGCCAGCAGCTCACCCAGGGGAAAGACTGGAAACACCATATATTTT. Translated: CASSSPRGKTGNTIYF. The whole variable domain, remainder taken from reference TRBV11-2 and TRBJ1-3, is EAGVAQSPRYKIIEKRQSVAFWCNPISGHATLYWYQQILGQGPKLLIQFQNNGVVDDSQLPKDRFSAERLKGVDSTLKIQPAKLEDSAVYLCASSSPRGKTGNTIYFGEGSWLTVV.

The table lists this clonotype with many counts. V usage is TRBV30 and J usage is TRBJ2-1; 8 nucleotides align to TRBD2. This CDR3 contains 15 residues. Germline CDR1 reads GTSNPN; CDR2 reads SVGIG (reference sequence). V shed 3 bases, J shed 10 bases, and the junction held 14 bases outside the gene matches. The CDR3 is CAWRLRGRPSGEQFF. For the CDR3, the DNA is TGTGCCTGGAGACTTCGCGGGAGGCCCAGCGGGGAGCAGTTCTTC.

In its sample, this clonotype was seen many times. This chain links TRBV6-1 with TRBJ2-1; possible D gene TRBD2, 6 bases. V lost 2 bases and J 10 bases, leaving 12 bases between the germline ends. This CDR3 has 13 residues. Germline CDR1 is MNHNS and CDR2 is SASEGT. The CDR3 reads CASSERRDLEQFF. The CDR3 DNA follows: TGTGCCAGCAGTGAAAGGAGGGATTTGGAGCAGTTCTTC.

This clonotype was seen many times. This rearrangement joins TRBV10-3 to TRBJ2-2; possible D gene TRBD1, 5 bases. Germline CDR1 is ENHRY and CDR2 is SYGVKD. Deletions cut 10 bases from V and 0 bases from J, with 15 bases between. CDR3 length: 15 residues. The CDR3 region has the DNA TGTGCCACGTCGGTTGACAGAACGAACACCGGGGAGCTGTTTTTT. It encodes CATSVDRTNTGELFF.

V usage is TRBV29-1 and J usage is TRBJ2-2, with 8 positions matching TRBD1. This CDR3 contains 14 residues. The V segment lost 7 bases and the J segment 4 bases; nucleotides outside the gene matches: 8. Germline V lookup: CDR1 SQVTM, CDR2 ANQGSEA. CDR3: CSALGQVFTGELFF. The CDR3 DNA sequence: TGCAGCGCACTGGGACAGGTTTTCACCGGGGAGCTGTTTTTT.

A few counts support this clonotype. The chain is built from TRBV6-1 and TRBJ2-3; no clear D. CDR3 size: 15 residues. V dropped 5 bases and J dropped 0 bases, with 12 bases sitting between them. The germline gives CDR1 MNHNS, CDR2 SASEGT. CDR3 sequence (DNA): TGTGCCAGCAGTCCCCTCGAACCTAGCACAGATACGCAGTATTTT. This codes for CASSPLEPSTDTQYF.

This clonotype was seen many times. This chain uses TRBV7-2 with TRBJ2-1; 11 bases match TRBD2. CDR1 SGHTA and CDR2 FQGNSA come from the germline V gene. The CDR3 runs 12 residues. V shed 4 bases, J shed 15 bases, and the junction held 5 bases outside the gene matches. CDR3 protein: CASSSASGRRFF. For the CDR3, the DNA is TGTGCCAGCAGCTCTGCTAGCGGGAGGCGGTTCTTC.

This CDR3 is CASGLQVTGQETQYF. CDR3 DNA: TGTGCTAGTGGTTTGCAGGTGACAGGGCAAGAGACCCAGTACTTC. The chain carries TRBV12-5 and TRBJ2-5; 7 bases line up with TRBD1. CDR3 length: 15 residues. Germline V gives CDR1 LGHNT, CDR2 FRNRAP. V was clipped by 2 bases and J by 2 bases; unmatched bases: 5.

On this clonotype itself: A much bigger clone sits one base away, suggesting this may be a read error. V gene TRBV28 combines with J gene TRBJ2-1, with 8 positions matching TRBD2. Germline CDR1 reads MDHEN; CDR2 reads SYDVKM. The CDR3 length is 19 residues. The CDR3 region is CATHSSPRRGGSSYNERFF. CDR3 coding DNA: TGTGCCACCCATTCTAGCCCTCGCCGGGGGGGGAGCTCCTACAATGAGCGGTTCTTC.

This clonotype has a handful of counts. Here the CDR3 omits its conserved ending phenylalanine or tryptophan, so a read error is the likely source. This rearrangement joins TRBV12-3 or TRBV12-4 to TRBJ2-3; the match to TRBD2 covers 8 bases. The CDR3 spans 14 residues. The CDR3 bases are TGTGCCAGCAGGTTAGCGGGACTCACAGATACGCAGTATTCT. Translation: CASRLAGLTDTQYS.

This clonotype was seen ten or more times. V gene TRBV6-1 combines with J gene TRBJ2-1, with 14 bases matching TRBD2. CDR1 and CDR2 (germline): MNHNS, SASEGT. This CDR3 has 16 amino acids. J lost 10 bases, V lost 6 bases, and 11 bases had no gene match. In nucleotides, the CDR3 is TGTGCCAGCAGCCCCCGGGGACTAGCGGGAGTGCGAGAGCAGTTCTTC. Protein sequence: CASSPRGLAGVREQFF.

This clonotype was seen many times. The V call is TRBV2, the J call TRBJ2-7, with 7 bases that match TRBD2. The ends lost 3 bases at V and 4 bases at J; junction bases unmatched: 3. Germline V lookup: CDR1 SNHLY, CDR2 FYNNEI. The CDR3 extends over 13 amino acids. The CDR3 spells CASSERLAYEQYF. Written as DNA, the CDR3 is TGTGCCAGCAGTGAGCGACTAGCTTACGAGCAGTACTTC.

This sequence joins TRBV5-1 and TRBJ2-1, with D possibly being TRBD1 or TRBD2 (6 bases each). The V gene's germline CDR1 is SGHRS and CDR2 YFSETQ. The germline V and J ends were trimmed by 4 bases and 0 bases, with 17 bases remaining between them. The CDR3 is 17 amino acids. CDR3 nucleotides: TGCGCCAGCAGCCCCTTCGGGGGCCCTAGCTCCTACAATGAGCAGTTCTTC. It translates to CASSPFGGPSSYNEQFF.

This clonotype came up many times. This chain joins TRBV28 and TRBJ2-1; the D is unclear. Trimming removed 3 bases from V and 0 bases from J, with 9 bases in between. The CDR3 length is 15 residues. Germline V lookup: CDR1 MDHEN, CDR2 SYDVKM. CDR3 sequence (DNA): TGTGCCAGCAGTTTTTTAGGCAGCTCCTACAATGAGCAGTTCTTC. It yields the protein CASSFLGSSYNEQFF. The whole variable domain, filled in from reference TRBV28 and TRBJ2-1, reads DVKVTQSSRYLVKRTGEKVFLECVQDMDHENMFWYRQDPGLGLRLIYFSYDVKMKEKGDIPEGYSVSREKKERFSLILESASTNQTSMYLCASSFLGSSYNEQFFGPGTRLTVL.

This clonotype was recorded many times. The chain recombines TRBV27 with TRBJ2-1; possibly TRBD2 for D (5 bases). Germline values: CDR1 MNHEY, CDR2 SMNVEV (reference sequence). The CDR3 covers 15 residues. V lost 3 bases and J lost 9, with 18 bases in between. Here the CDR3 DNA reads TGTGCCAGCAGTTTCGGGGTAATCCACAACACTGAGCAGTTCTTC. Its translation: CASSFGVIHNTEQFF.

On this clonotype itself: The conserved phenylalanine or tryptophan is not found at the CDR3 terminus, so this likely reflects a read error. The chain employs TRBV28 and TRBJ2-5; unclear D gene. CDR1 is MDHEN, CDR2 SYDVKM, per germline. Trimming took off 6 bases at V and 5 bases at J, with 25 bases between the two ends. The CDR3 consists of 17 residues. CDR3 in DNA: TGTGCCAGCAGCACCACCCACCTCCTACTCAAGCAGGAGACCCAGTACCTC. Amino acids: CASSTTHLLLKQETQYL.

CDR3 region: CASSPGTGGPSQPQHF. CDR3 sequence (DNA): TGTGCCAGCAGCCCCGGGACAGGGGGTCCGAGCCAGCCCCAGCATTTT. This rearrangement joins TRBV7-2 to TRBJ1-5, with 11 bases that match TRBD1. The ends lost 5 bases at V and 7 bases at J; junction bases unmatched: 10. CDR1 SGHTA and CDR2 FQGNSA come from the germline V gene. The CDR3 is 16 residues long.

This clonotype came up a few times. This chain connects TRBV9 to TRBJ1-4, with D maybe TRBD1 (5 bases). CDR3 length equals 13 residues. V dropped 5 bases and J dropped 4 bases, with 9 bases sitting between them. The germline V gene encodes CDR1 SGDLS and CDR2 YYNGEE. The CDR3 region is CASSNRGNEKLFF. Written as DNA, the CDR3 is TGTGCCAGCAGTAATAGGGGTAATGAAAAACTGTTTTTT.

A few counts support this clonotype. The J gene is TRBJ2-1, the V gene TRBV29-1; D uncertain. The J call is doubtful: the DNA matches TRBJ2-5 better. From germline, CDR1 is SQVTM and CDR2 ANQGSEA. This CDR3 contains 12 residues. In nucleotides, the CDR3 is TGCAGCGTCTGGTTGTCCCTGGAGACCCAGTACTTC. This encodes CSVWLSLETQYF.

This clonotype was detected many times. This chain joins TRBV12-3 or TRBV12-4 and TRBJ2-1; D ambiguous. V was trimmed by 5 bases and J by 3 bases, leaving 5 bases between them. The CDR3 length is 12 residues. The CDR3 DNA follows: TGTGCCAGCAGTCTCGACTACAATGAGCAGTTCTTC. Its protein is CASSLDYNEQFF.